These T cell receptor beta chains were read from a single sample in a study of Graves' ophthalmopathy and Graves' hyperthyroidism. MiXCR was run by TCRdb on the multiplex PCR reads, yielding one entry per CDR3 protein. The profile shows almost 750,000 distinct CDR3 sequences, 40% of them singletons. Sequences were obtained from peripheral blood. The receptors were sampled from an adult man with Graves' ophthalmopathy. The CDR3 runs from the conserved cysteine through the conserved F or W. The D gene is left open where the match is weak. Not all rows give a size; the values are once, few, many and, for expanded clones, a class.

j_call v_call clone_size d_call cdr3_nt cdr3_aa
TRBJ1-2 TRBV29-1 once - TGCAGCGTTGAAGATCAGGGTAGCTATGGCTACACCTTC CSVEDQGSYGYTF
TRBJ1-6 TRBV10-3 many - TGTGCCATCAGAGGGGGTGGCAATTCACCCCTCCACTTT CAIRGGGNSPLHF
TRBJ2-6 TRBV19 few TRBD1 TGTGCCTGGGTTCGACAGGGTACCAGTGGGGCCAACGTCCTGACTTTC CAWVRQGTSGANVLTF
TRBJ2-7 TRBV5-4 - - TGTGCCAGCAGCCAAATCGGCGGCGGACGACCCTACGAGCAGTACTTC CASSQIGGGRPYEQYF
TRBJ1-2 TRBV7-1 - TRBD1 TGTGCCAGCAGCTCACCGGACAGGGCGGTTGGCTACACCTTC CASSSPDRAVGYTF
TRBJ2-6 TRBV7-2 - - TGTGCCAGCAGCCCCGCGCCCAACGTCCTGACTTTC CASSPAPNVLTF
TRBJ2-5 TRBV7-9 many - TGTGCCAGCAGCCCTGAGGCGGAGACCCAGTACTTC CASSPEAETQYF
TRBJ2-1 TRBV15 few - TGTGCCACCAGCAGAGCGAGGGGCCGTGCGGACAATGAGCAGTTCTTC CATSRARGRADNEQFF
TRBJ2-7 TRBV12-3/TRBV12-4 few TRBD1 TGTGCCAGCAGTTTGCAGACAGGGGGCTCCTACGAGCAGTACTTC CASSLQTGGSYEQYF
TRBJ1-3 TRBV10-3 - - TGTGCTAGTCAGGGTGGTCGCTCTGGAAACACCATATATTTT CASQGGRSGNTIYF
TRBJ2-2 TRBV25-1 few TRBD2 TGTGCCAGCAGCGTAGCGGGAGGGCCGACCGGGGAGCTGTTTTTT CASSVAGGPTGELFF
TRBJ1-4 TRBV24-1 - TRBD1 TGTGCCACCAGTGGCAAGGACAGGGGGAATGAAAAACTGTTTTTT CATSGKDRGNEKLFF
TRBJ2-5 TRBV7-9 few - TGTGCCAGCAGCCGGGGCGGCAGCCGTACCAAAGAGACCCAGTACTTC CASSRGGSRTKETQYF
TRBJ2-7 TRBV29-1 once TRBD1 TGCAGCGCAGAGGGGACAGGTCTGCACGAGCAGTACTTC CSAEGTGLHEQYF
TRBJ2-7 TRBV2 - TRBD2 TGTGCCAGCAGTCCTTCCCTTAGCGGGAGTAACGAGCAGTACTTC CASSPSLSGSNEQYF
TRBJ2-7 TRBV10-3 many - TGTGCCACCGCGGGATTAACAGGGACCGAGCAGTACTTC CATAGLTGTEQYF
TRBJ1-2 TRBV6-1 few - TGTGCCAGCAGTTACCAGGTTGGCTACACCTTC CASSYQVGYTF
TRBJ2-2 TRBV25-1 - - TGCGCCAGCAGCCAAGAGAGAGGGAAAGGCTCCGGGGAGCTGTTTTTT CASSQERGKGSGELFF
TRBJ2-2 TRBV5-1 - - TGCGCCAGCAGCTTGGCGGGCGTCTCCGGGGAGCTGTTTTTT CASSLAGVSGELFF
TRBJ2-5 TRBV7-8 - TRBD2 TGTGCCAGCCATACGGGGACTAGCGGGAGTGGAGAGACCCAGTACTTC CASHTGTSGSGETQYF
TRBJ1-2 TRBV2 many - TGTGCCAGCAGTGATACGGACATTGGAGAACCGATCTTC CASSDTDIGEPIF
TRBJ2-7 TRBV7-9 - - TGTGCCAGCAGTCCGCGCGGGACTGCCTACGAGCAGTACTTC CASSPRGTAYEQYF
TRBJ2-7 TRBV7-2 many TRBD1 TGTGCCAGCAGGACAGGGGGACTTGACGAGCAGTACTTC CASRTGGLDEQYF
TRBJ2-2 TRBV24-1 many - TGTGCCACCAGCCGGGACACCGACACCGGGGAGCTGTTTTTT CATSRDTDTGELFF
TRBJ2-7 TRBV7-2 many - TGTGCCAGCAGCACCCGATCTGGCCCCTACGAGCAGTACTTC CASSTRSGPYEQYF
TRBJ2-5 TRBV7-2 once - TGTGCCAGCAGCCAAGGGCACAGGGAACAAGAGACCCAGTACTTC CASSQGHREQETQYF
TRBJ1-3 TRBV12-5 - - TGTGCTAGTGGTTTCTCTGGAAACACCATATATTTT CASGFSGNTIYF
TRBJ2-6 TRBV7-9 - - TGTGCCAGCAGCCTCCGACAGGTTGACTGGTCTGGGGCCAACGTCCTGACTTTC CASSLRQVDWSGANVLTF
TRBJ1-2 TRBV7-2 - TRBD1 TGTGCCAGCAGCCGCGGGACAGGACCCGCAGGCAGCTACACCTTC CASSRGTGPAGSYTF
TRBJ2-7 TRBV15 many TRBD1 TGTGCCACCAGCAGAGATGTCCAGGGGGACTACGAGCAGTACTTC CATSRDVQGDYEQYF
TRBJ2-7 TRBV2 - TRBD1 TGTGCCAGCAGTTCACCGGGACAGGGTACGGTCGAGCAGTACTTC CASSSPGQGTVEQYF
TRBJ1-5 TRBV19 - - TGTGCCAGTAGTCTTCGGCATTTT CASSLRHF
TRBJ1-5 TRBV20-1 many - TGCAGTGCTAGAGTCAGGCCTGAGAGACCCCAGCATTTT CSARVRPERPQHF
TRBJ2-4 TRBV29-1 - - TGCAGCGTTGATGGAGGGGGCGGAAACATTCAGTACTTC CSVDGGGGNIQYF
TRBJ1-1 TRBV6-5 many - TGTGCCAGCACCCGGAGTGGGAACACTGAAGCTTTCTTT CASTRSGNTEAFF
TRBJ1-5 TRBV19 - - TGTGCCAGTAGTATAAGGGAGAGCAATCAGCCCCGGCATTTT CASSIRESNQPRHF
TRBJ2-3 TRBV29-1 - TRBD1 TGCAGCGCTATTCTTTCGGGACAGGGGGCAGGGGATACGCAGTATTTT CSAILSGQGAGDTQYF
TRBJ1-2 TRBV4-1 few - TGCGCCAGCAGCCAAAGAAGTGAGGTCGTGGGCTATGGCTACACCTTC CASSQRSEVVGYGYTF
TRBJ2-5 TRBV20-1 - TRBD2 TGCAGTGCTAGTAGGGCGGGAGTAGGCAATGAGACCCAGTACTTC CSASRAGVGNETQYF
TRBJ1-3 TRBV25-1 many - TGTGCCAGCAGTGCGGTTGGGGACACCATATATTTT CASSAVGDTIYF
TRBJ2-2 TRBV25-1 many TRBD1 TGCGCCAGCATTAGGACAGGGTCGAACACCGGGGAGCTGTTTTTT CASIRTGSNTGELFF
TRBJ2-7 TRBV7-2 - - TGTGCCAGCAGCCCCTCGACAGACTACGAGCAGTACTTC CASSPSTDYEQYF
TRBJ2-7 TRBV2 - TRBD1 TGTGCCAGCACACCTCAGGGGGCCTACGAGCAGTACTTC CASTPQGAYEQYF
TRBJ1-5 TRBV24-1 - TRBD1 TGTGCCAGCAGTCCCAGACAGGGCGGCCAGCCCCAGCATTTT CASSPRQGGQPQHF
TRBJ2-6 TRBV10-3 - - TGTGCCATCAGTGACACCAACTCTGGGGCCAACGTCCTGACTTTC CAISDTNSGANVLTF
TRBJ1-6 TRBV7-9 - TRBD1 TGTGCCAGCAGCTCAGGACAGGGTGGAAATTCACCCCTCCACTTT CASSSGQGGNSPLHF
TRBJ1-2 TRBV5-4 many - TGTGCCAGCAGCAAGCCCGAGGTCCTGCTTGGCTACACCTTC CASSKPEVLLGYTF
TRBJ1-1 TRBV7-9 many - TGTGCCAGCAGTCGAGGGGTAAACACTGAAGCTTTCTTT CASSRGVNTEAFF
TRBJ2-7 TRBV20-1 few - TGCAGTGCTAGTCTGTCTCTGCTTGCGCAGTACTTC CSASLSLLAQYF
TRBJ2-7 TRBV5-6 - - TGTGCCAGCAGCCTATACATGGGGGGCAACGAGCAGTACTTC CASSLYMGGNEQYF
TRBJ1-1 TRBV2 - TRBD1 TGTGCCAGTAGTACCTCCGGGACAGGGTTGGACACTGAAGCTTTCTTT CASSTSGTGLDTEAFF
TRBJ2-2 TRBV5-6 - TRBD1 TGTGCCAGCAGCTTGGAGGGACAGGGTGCCACCGGGGAGCTGTTTTTT CASSLEGQGATGELFF
TRBJ1-1 TRBV29-1 many TRBD1 TGCAGCGTTGACTTGGGACAGGAAGAAGCTTTCTTT CSVDLGQEEAFF
TRBJ2-3 TRBV11-2 - - TGTGCCAGCAGCGTGAGCTCAGTCTCAGATACGCAGTATTTT CASSVSSVSDTQYF